A selection of T cell receptor beta chains follows, all from one sample in a study of blood T cell repertoires in COVID-19. TCRdb's table, derived via immunoSEQ multiplex PCR, lists solely in-frame clones and lacks some. The sample includes about 110,000 clones, about four fifths of them seen just once. What was sequenced was peripheral blood. The receptors derive from a woman between 70 and 85 years old with acute or convalescent COVID-19. CDR3s include the opening cysteine and the closing phenylalanine or tryptophan. A D gene is named only where the DNA matches it firmly. Clone size is stated in some rows and not others, as once, few, many or a class when expanded.

v_gene: TRBV27
d_gene: TRBD2
j_gene: TRBJ2-5
abundance: few
CDR3aa: CASSLWLAGVKTQYF
CDR3nt: TGTGCCAGCAGTTTATGGCTAGCGGGGGTGAAGACCCAGTACTTC

v_gene: TRBV9
d_gene: TRBD2
j_gene: TRBJ2-1
abundance: NA
CDR3aa: CASSVGGTSGVNEQFF
CDR3nt: TGTGCCAGCAGCGTTGGAGGGACTAGCGGAGTTAATGAGCAGTTCTTC

v_gene: TRBV28
d_gene: TRBD1
j_gene: TRBJ1-5
abundance: NA
CDR3aa: CASRLQGVLNQPQHF
CDR3nt: TGTGCCAGCAGGCTCCAGGGGGTGCTTAATCAGCCCCAGCATTTT

v_gene: TRBV10-3
d_gene: NA
j_gene: TRBJ1-5
abundance: once
CDR3aa: CAAGGFNQPQHF
CDR3nt: TGTGCCGCCGGGGGATTCAATCAGCCCCAGCATTTT

v_gene: TRBV4-1
d_gene: TRBD1
j_gene: TRBJ2-1
abundance: NA
CDR3aa: CASSQVGQVGYNEQFF
CDR3nt: TGCGCCAGCAGCCAAGTGGGACAGGTGGGGTACAATGAGCAGTTCTTC

v_gene: TRBV24-1
d_gene: NA
j_gene: TRBJ2-5
abundance: NA
CDR3aa: CATRTRDSQETQYF
CDR3nt: TGTGCCACCCGTACTCGGGACTCCCAAGAGACCCAGTACTTC

v_gene: TRBV4-1
d_gene: NA
j_gene: TRBJ1-5
abundance: once
CDR3aa: CASSQDRGSSNQPQHF
CDR3nt: TGCGCCAGCAGCCAAGATCGGGGGTCCAGCAATCAGCCCCAGCATTTT

v_gene: TRBV5-5
d_gene: NA
j_gene: TRBJ2-5
abundance: NA
CDR3aa: CASSLAGYQETQYF
CDR3nt: TGTGCCAGCAGCTTGGCAGGGTACCAAGAGACCCAGTACTTC

v_gene: TRBV4-3
d_gene: TRBD1
j_gene: TRBJ1-5
abundance: NA
CDR3aa: CASSQDIVRGTGLGGNQPQHF
CDR3nt: TGCGCCAGCAGCCAAGATATAGTCCGGGGGACAGGCCTCGGAGGCAATCAGCCCCAGCATTTT

v_gene: TRBV28
d_gene: NA
j_gene: TRBJ2-5
abundance: once
CDR3aa: CATNTAMQETQYF
CDR3nt: TGTGCCACCAACACAGCCATGCAAGAGACCCAGTACTTC

v_gene: TRBV21-1
d_gene: NA
j_gene: TRBJ2-2
abundance: NA
CDR3aa: CASSKFEGGRADTGELFF
CDR3nt: TGTGCCAGCAGCAAATTTGAAGGCGGGAGGGCCGACACCGGGGAGCTGTTTTTT

v_gene: TRBV14
d_gene: TRBD1
j_gene: TRBJ2-2
abundance: NA
CDR3aa: CASSQLMGQGANTGELFF
CDR3nt: TGTGCCAGCAGCCAACTAATGGGACAGGGGGCGAACACCGGGGAGCTGTTTTTT

v_gene: TRBV19
d_gene: TRBD2
j_gene: TRBJ2-2
abundance: NA
CDR3aa: CASSSGLVRELFF
CDR3nt: TGTGCCAGTAGTTCCGGACTAGTCCGGGAGCTGTTTTTT

v_gene: TRBV10-3
d_gene: NA
j_gene: TRBJ1-3
abundance: NA
CDR3aa: CAISPWGVSSGNTIYF
CDR3nt: TGTGCCATCAGCCCGTGGGGGGTCAGCTCTGGAAACACCATATATTTT

v_gene: TRBV13
d_gene: TRBD1
j_gene: TRBJ1-2
abundance: NA
CDR3aa: CASSEQGGYGYTF
CDR3nt: TGTGCCAGCAGCGAACAGGGGGGCTATGGCTACACCTTC

v_gene: TRBV9
d_gene: NA
j_gene: TRBJ1-5
abundance: NA
CDR3aa: CASSVGPGNSNQPQHF
CDR3nt: TGTGCCAGCAGCGTGGGCCCAGGTAACAGCAATCAGCCCCAGCATTTT

v_gene: TRBV3-1/TRBV3-2
d_gene: TRBD1
j_gene: TRBJ1-4
abundance: NA
CDR3aa: CASSQGDRGLFF
CDR3nt: TGTGCCAGCAGCCAAGGGGACAGGGGGCTGTTTTTT

v_gene: TRBV6-2/TRBV6-3
d_gene: NA
j_gene: TRBJ2-3
abundance: few
CDR3aa: CASSYLQFSTDTQYF
CDR3nt: TGTGCCAGCAGTTACTTACAATTTAGCACAGATACGCAGTATTTT

v_gene: TRBV5-1
d_gene: NA
j_gene: TRBJ1-4
abundance: NA
CDR3aa: CASSFGGYYEKLFF
CDR3nt: TGCGCCAGCAGCTTTGGAGGCTACTATGAAAAACTGTTTTTT

v_gene: TRBV19
d_gene: TRBD2
j_gene: TRBJ2-3
abundance: once
CDR3aa: CASSISGLAGRTDTQYF
CDR3nt: TGTGCCAGTAGTATCTCGGGACTAGCGGGCCGCACAGATACGCAGTATTTT

v_gene: TRBV28
d_gene: TRBD1
j_gene: TRBJ1-2
abundance: NA
CDR3aa: CASSTTPGQGAEGYTF
CDR3nt: TGTGCCAGCAGTACCACGCCGGGACAGGGGGCGGAGGGCTACACCTTC

v_gene: TRBV6-5
d_gene: TRBD1
j_gene: TRBJ1-5
abundance: NA
CDR3aa: CASTATGANQPQHF
CDR3nt: TGTGCCAGCACCGCGACAGGGGCAAATCAGCCCCAGCATTTT

v_gene: TRBV5-1
d_gene: TRBD1
j_gene: TRBJ1-1
abundance: few
CDR3aa: CASSPMDRLNTEAFF
CDR3nt: TGCGCCAGCAGCCCTATGGACAGGCTGAACACTGAAGCTTTCTTT

v_gene: TRBV6-5
d_gene: TRBD1
j_gene: TRBJ1-2
abundance: NA
CDR3aa: CASSYGTGAYGYTF
CDR3nt: TGTGCCAGCAGTTACGGGACAGGGGCCTATGGCTACACCTTC

v_gene: TRBV6-1
d_gene: NA
j_gene: TRBJ1-5
abundance: NA
CDR3aa: CASSETNGGNQPQHF
CDR3nt: TGTGCCAGCAGTGAAACAAACGGAGGCAATCAGCCCCAGCATTTT

v_gene: TRBV9
d_gene: NA
j_gene: TRBJ1-1
abundance: NA
CDR3aa: CASSVVGTLNTEAFF
CDR3nt: TGTGCCAGCAGCGTAGTGGGGACACTGAACACTGAAGCTTTCTTT

v_gene: TRBV9
d_gene: TRBD2
j_gene: TRBJ2-7
abundance: NA
CDR3aa: CASSVGTSGAEQYF
CDR3nt: TGTGCCAGCAGCGTCGGGACTAGCGGCGCCGAGCAGTACTTC

v_gene: TRBV6-6
d_gene: NA
j_gene: TRBJ1-6
abundance: NA
CDR3aa: CASSPGSTTSYNSPLHF
CDR3nt: TGTGCCAGCAGTCCAGGTTCTACGACCTCCTATAATTCACCCCTCCACTTT

v_gene: TRBV3-1/TRBV3-2
d_gene: NA
j_gene: TRBJ1-3
abundance: NA
CDR3aa: CASSPPRPDNSGNTIYF
CDR3nt: TGTGCCAGCAGCCCGCCTCGCCCGGACAACTCTGGAAACACCATATATTTT

v_gene: TRBV9
d_gene: TRBD2
j_gene: TRBJ2-5
abundance: NA
CDR3aa: CASSPSGTSGSQTQYF
CDR3nt: TGTGCCAGCAGCCCATCCGGGACTAGCGGGAGTCAGACCCAGTACTTC

v_gene: TRBV7-2
d_gene: TRBD2
j_gene: TRBJ2-2
abundance: NA
CDR3aa: CASSSAGGGRTGELFF
CDR3nt: TGTGCCAGCAGCTCGGCGGGGGGCGGGAGGACCGGGGAGCTGTTTTTT

v_gene: TRBV5-6
d_gene: NA
j_gene: TRBJ2-2
abundance: NA
CDR3aa: CASSSPPGTLNTGELFF
CDR3nt: TGTGCCAGCAGCTCTCCCCCGGGAACCCTCAACACCGGGGAGCTGTTTTTT

v_gene: TRBV4-3
d_gene: TRBD1
j_gene: TRBJ1-2
abundance: NA
CDR3aa: CASSQDRLSGQYYGYTF
CDR3nt: TGCGCCAGCAGCCAAGACAGGTTATCGGGACAGTACTATGGCTACACCTTC

v_gene: TRBV19
d_gene: TRBD2
j_gene: TRBJ2-7
abundance: NA
CDR3aa: CASSPLAGGAYEQYF
CDR3nt: TGTGCCAGCAGCCCACTAGCGGGAGGTGCCTACGAGCAGTACTTC

v_gene: TRBV7-3
d_gene: NA
j_gene: TRBJ2-1
abundance: NA
CDR3aa: CASSYGGNNEQFF
CDR3nt: TGTGCCAGCAGCTACGGGGGTAACAATGAGCAGTTCTTC

v_gene: TRBV18
d_gene: TRBD1
j_gene: TRBJ1-1
abundance: NA
CDR3aa: CASSPMTGGNTEAFF
CDR3nt: TGTGCCAGCTCCCCTATGACAGGGGGGAACACTGAAGCTTTCTTT

v_gene: TRBV15
d_gene: NA
j_gene: TRBJ1-4
abundance: NA
CDR3aa: CATSTNEKLFF
CDR3nt: TGTGCCACCAGCACAAATGAAAAACTGTTTTTT

v_gene: TRBV12-5
d_gene: NA
j_gene: TRBJ2-1
abundance: few
CDR3aa: CASSTETGGDEQFF
CDR3nt: TGTGCTAGTTCTACCGAGACAGGCGGCGATGAGCAGTTCTTC

v_gene: TRBV4-1
d_gene: NA
j_gene: TRBJ2-7
abundance: NA
CDR3aa: CASSQPHTAEQYF
CDR3nt: TGCGCCAGCAGCCAACCACACACCGCCGAGCAGTACTTC

v_gene: TRBV4-1
d_gene: NA
j_gene: TRBJ1-6
abundance: NA
CDR3aa: CASSPSDSPLHF
CDR3nt: TGCGCCAGCAGCCCTTCGGATTCACCCCTCCACTTT

v_gene: TRBV9
d_gene: NA
j_gene: TRBJ2-1
abundance: NA
CDR3aa: CASSLQGTEQFF
CDR3nt: TGTGCCAGCAGCCTACAGGGAACCGAGCAGTTCTTC

v_gene: TRBV20-1
d_gene: TRBD2
j_gene: TRBJ2-7
abundance: once
CDR3aa: CSASSPVKGWGLAVEQYF
CDR3nt: TGCAGTGCTAGTTCTCCCGTTAAAGGGTGGGGACTAGCGGTCGAGCAGTACTTC

v_gene: TRBV6-5
d_gene: TRBD2
j_gene: TRBJ2-1
abundance: once
CDR3aa: CASTGTSEPYNEQFF
CDR3nt: TGTGCCAGCACAGGGACTAGCGAACCCTACAATGAGCAGTTCTTC

v_gene: TRBV7-2
d_gene: TRBD2
j_gene: TRBJ2-5
abundance: NA
CDR3aa: CASSLGSGGNGETQYF
CDR3nt: TGTGCCAGCAGCTTGGGTAGCGGGGGGAACGGAGAGACCCAGTACTTC

v_gene: TRBV6-5
d_gene: NA
j_gene: TRBJ1-1
abundance: NA
CDR3aa: CASSLIQASRTEAFF
CDR3nt: TGTGCCAGCAGCCTAATACAGGCTAGTAGGACTGAAGCTTTCTTT